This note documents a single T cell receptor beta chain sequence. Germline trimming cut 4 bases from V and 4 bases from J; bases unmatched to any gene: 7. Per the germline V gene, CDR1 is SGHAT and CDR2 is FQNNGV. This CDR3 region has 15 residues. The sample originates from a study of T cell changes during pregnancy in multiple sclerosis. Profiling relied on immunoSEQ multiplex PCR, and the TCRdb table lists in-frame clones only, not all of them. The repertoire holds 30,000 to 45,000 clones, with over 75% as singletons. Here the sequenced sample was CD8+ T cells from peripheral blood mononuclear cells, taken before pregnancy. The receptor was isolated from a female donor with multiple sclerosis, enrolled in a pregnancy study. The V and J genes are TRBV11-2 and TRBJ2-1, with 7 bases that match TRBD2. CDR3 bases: TGTGCCAGCAGCTCAAGCGGGACCTTATACAATGAGCAGTTCTTC. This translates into CASSSSGTLYNEQFF.